This T cell receptor (beta chain) emerged from a study of tumor and adjacent non-tumor tissue in lung cancer. The library came from three nested PCR rounds adapted from ARM-PCR protocols. From the multiplex PCR reads, TCRdb called clonotypes with MiXCR, one entry per CDR3 protein. The repertoire holds about 86,000 distinct CDR3 sequences, with 75% to 85% as singletons. The germline V gene encodes CDR1 MDHEN and CDR2 SYDVKM. The CDR3 is 15 amino acids. No cell sorting was done before RNA was extracted from the tissue. The normal lung tissue was taken more than 3 cm from the tumor edge. Study results and limitations: Shorter survival was associated with higher TCR diversity in tumors. Normal lung showed higher cumulative top 100 clone frequency than tumor. Tumor tissue had significantly higher TCR diversity than normal lung.

Comment on this clonotype: Its target is not known.

This TCR was sampled from a woman between 50 and 59 years old with non-small cell lung cancer. The chain carries TRBV28 and TRBJ1-5; TRBD1 matches at 8 bases. The closer fit of TRBJ2-3 to the DNA end suggests the J call may be wrong. Sequencing was done on a sample of distant non-tumor lung tissue. CDR3 in DNA: TGTGCCAGCAGTCCAGGACAGGGTTTTAATGAGCCCCAGTATTTT. It encodes CASSPGQGFNEPQYF.